The 15 T cell receptor beta chains below come from one sample, sequenced in a study of OX40 agonist ivuxolimab in advanced cancers. The data were produced by immunoSEQ multiplex PCR, yet TCRdb's version contains in-frame clones alone and is incomplete. Here the sample spans around 84,000 clones, around 90% being singletons. The sample consisted of CD4+ or CD8+ T cells sorted from blood, taken in a trial of the OX40 agonist ivuxolimab. These receptors originate from an adult with an advanced solid tumor such as melanoma, head and neck, liver or kidney cancer.

In its sample, this clone was seen a few times. The CDR3 loop is CASRARGNTGELFF. As DNA, the CDR3 is TGTGCCAGCAGGGCGAGGGGTAACACCGGGGAGCTGTTTTTT. The V call is TRBV2, the J call TRBJ2-2; D might be TRBD1 or TRBD2, each matching 5 bases. Germline lookup yields CDR1 SNHLY and CDR2 FYNNEI. This CDR3 spans 14 amino acids. The V gene lost 6 bases and the J gene lost 2 bases, with 10 bases spanning the gap. The variable domain in full, with the rest retrieved from reference TRBV2 and TRBJ2-2, is EPEVTQTPSHQVTQMGQEVILRCVPISNHLYFYWYRQILGQKVEFLVSFYNNEISEKSEIFDDQFSVERPDGSNFTLKIRSTKLEDSAMYFCASRARGNTGELFFGEGSRLTVL.

The chain recombines TRBV7-6 with TRBJ1-1, with 7 bases fitting TRBD1. The germline V gene encodes CDR1 SGHVS and CDR2 FNYEAQ. V dropped 5 bases and J dropped 1; count of bases not matched to a gene: 4. The CDR3 runs to 14 residues. This CDR3 reads CASSIRTGNTEAFF. The CDR3 DNA sequence: TGTGCCAGCAGCATAAGGACAGGGAACACTGAAGCTTTCTTT.

The chain couples TRBV15 to TRBJ1-2, with unresolved D. V lost 1 base and J 0 bases, leaving 3 bases between the germline ends. CDR3 length: 13 residues. Looked up from germline, CDR1 is LNHNV and CDR2 is YYDKDF (reference sequence). The DNA for the CDR3 is TGTGCCACCAGCAGAGTCGCTAACTATGGCTACACCTTC. Residues: CATSRVANYGYTF. Combining the CDR3 with reference TRBV15 and TRBJ1-2 gives the whole variable domain DAMVIQNPRYQVTQFGKPVTLSCSQTLNHNVMYWYQQKSSQAPKLLFHYYDKDFNNEADTPDNFQSRRPNTSFCFLDIRSPGLGDTAMYLCATSRVANYGYTFGSGTRLTVV.

The chain couples TRBV11-2 to TRBJ2-7; D not certain. The germline V and J ends were trimmed by 5 bases and 4 bases, with 6 bases remaining between them. This CDR3 spans 11 amino acids. Germline V gene data show CDR1 as SGHAT and CDR2 as FQNNGV. The CDR3: CASSREYEQYF. The CDR3 DNA reads TGTGCCAGCAGCCGTGAATACGAGCAGTACTTC.

The V and J genes are TRBV11-2 and TRBJ2-2; D is uncertain. In germline, CDR1 is SGHAT, CDR2 FQNNGV. The V and J ends lost 3 bases and 7 bases respectively, with 3 bases between them. The CDR3 length is 11 residues. In DNA, the CDR3 is TGTGCCAGCAGCTTTAACGGGGAGCTGTTTTTT. This encodes CASSFNGELFF.

The V gene is TRBV6-1, the J gene TRBJ2-4; D could derive from TRBD1 or TRBD2 (5 bases each). Germline V gene lookup returns CDR1 MNHNS and CDR2 SASEGT. The CDR3 runs 13 residues. V shed 5 bases and J shed 8 bases, with 13 bases lying between them. The CDR3 DNA sequence: TGTGCCAGCAGTCAAGACCTGGGGGACATTCAGTACTTC. It specifies CASSQDLGDIQYF.

In regard to this clone: The same CDR3 is also encoded by other DNA sequences in this sample. V is TRBV5-6 and J is TRBJ2-5; D is uncertain. The CDR3 consists of 12 residues. CDR1 is SGHDT and CDR2 is YYEEEE in the germline V gene. Trimming shortened V by 0 bases and J by 3 bases, and 3 bases separated the two germline ends. CDR3 bases: TGTGCCAGCAGCTTGGAGGAAGAGACCCAGTACTTC. Translation gives CASSLEEETQYF.

This chain connects TRBV11-2 to TRBJ2-2; no definite D call. CDR1 is SGHAT and CDR2 is FQNNGV in the germline V gene. The CDR3 contains 13 residues. The V and J ends lost 1 base and 4 bases respectively, with 4 bases between them. The CDR3 reads CASSLVRTGELFF. CDR3 bases: TGTGCCAGCAGCTTAGTCCGCACCGGGGAGCTGTTTTTT.

The chain recombines TRBV6-6 with TRBJ2-7, with a tentative D call TRBD1 (8 bases). The germline CDR1 and CDR2 sequences are MNHNY and SVGAGI (reference sequence). V was shortened by 5 bases and J by 4 bases, with 18 bases between the two germline ends. This CDR3 has 15 residues. As DNA, the CDR3 is TGTGCCAGCAGTAGGGGGGGACAGGTTTCTTACGAGCAGTACTTC. Protein product: CASSRGGQVSYEQYF.

The genes are TRBV19 and TRBJ1-5, with TRBD1 matching 7 bases. Germline V lookup: CDR1 LNHDA, CDR2 SQIVND (reference sequence). The trim removed 5 bases at V and 6 bases at J, leaving 7 bases unmatched. There are 14 residues in the CDR3. Written as DNA, the CDR3 is TGTGCCAGTAGTCCGACAGGGACCCTTCAGCCCCAGCATTTT. Translated: CASSPTGTLQPQHF.

The J gene is TRBJ1-2, the V gene TRBV7-2; a possible D gene is TRBD1 (5 bases). Trimming cost V 7 bases and J 5 bases, with 20 bases left between them. CDR3 length: 15 amino acids. Germline CDR1 reads SGHTA; CDR2 reads FQGNSA. CDR3 protein: CASTDRQGTEYGYTF. CDR3 coding DNA: TGTGCCAGCACCGATCGACAAGGGACGGAGTATGGCTACACCTTC.

The V call is TRBV27, the J call TRBJ1-4, with TRBD1 matching 7 bases. This CDR3 spans 13 amino acids. V lost 8 bases, J lost 5 bases, and 5 bases stayed unmatched. Germline-derived CDR1 and CDR2 are MNHEY and SMNVEV (reference sequence). The CDR3 sequence is CASRGGQNEKLFF. The CDR3, as DNA: TGTGCCAGCCGAGGGGGACAGAATGAAAAACTGTTTTTT.

The chain is built from TRBV10-3 and TRBJ1-3; D is unresolved. The CDR3 is 15 amino acids. CDR1 ENHRY and CDR2 SYGVKD come from the germline V gene. Trimming took off 6 bases at V and 4 bases at J, with 16 bases between the two ends. The CDR3 loop reads CAIRDADIWGNTIYF. CDR3 nucleotides: TGTGCCATCAGGGACGCCGACATCTGGGGAAACACCATATATTTT.

The CDR3 loop reads CASSLSGFGEKLFF. CDR3 DNA sequence: TGTGCCAGCAGCTTATCGGGTTTTGGGGAAAAACTGTTTTTT. This chain links TRBV7-9 with TRBJ1-4; D remains unclear. The V gene's germline CDR1 is SEHNR and CDR2 FQNEAQ (reference sequence). V was cut by 2 bases and J by 8 bases, with 12 bases left in between. The CDR3 has 14 amino acids.

This clone was observed a single time. This CDR3 is CASSPGQGVRPQHF. CDR3 in DNA: TGTGCCAGCAGTCCGGGACAGGGCGTTAGGCCCCAGCATTTT. V gene TRBV28 combines with J gene TRBJ1-5, with 9 bases aligning to TRBD1. This CDR3 has 14 residues. Germline V gives CDR1 MDHEN, CDR2 SYDVKM. With V trimmed by 5 bases and J by 9 bases, 8 bases remained unmatched.